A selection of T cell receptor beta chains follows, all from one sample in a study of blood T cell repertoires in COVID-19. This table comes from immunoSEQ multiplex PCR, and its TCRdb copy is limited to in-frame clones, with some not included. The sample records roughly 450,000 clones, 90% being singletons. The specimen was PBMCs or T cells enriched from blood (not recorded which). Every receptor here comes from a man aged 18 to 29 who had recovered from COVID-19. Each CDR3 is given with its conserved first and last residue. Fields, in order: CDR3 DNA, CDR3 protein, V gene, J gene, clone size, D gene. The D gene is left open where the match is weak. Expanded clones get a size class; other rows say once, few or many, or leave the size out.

TGTGCCAGCTCACCACAGGGGACTGCTGGCTACACCTTC	CASSPQGTAGYTF	TRBV18	TRBJ1-2	once	-
TGTGCCACCAAAGACAGGGTGGATCAGCCCCAGCATTTT	CATKDRVDQPQHF	TRBV28	TRBJ1-5	-	TRBD1
TGTGCCAGCAGTGAACACAGCCTGAACACTGAAGCTTTCTTT	CASSEHSLNTEAFF	TRBV6-1	TRBJ1-1	once	-
TGTGCCAGCAGACCCGGGGGGGGGCTAGCGGTTAAGGACTTC	CASRPGGGLAVKDF	TRBV27	TRBJ2-7	-	TRBD2
TGTGCCACGCGCGGGTCTAGCACAGATACGCAGTATTTT	CATRGSSTDTQYF	TRBV24-1	TRBJ2-3	-	-
TGTGCCAGCAGCTTAGGGCACTCGAACACTGAAGCTTTCTTT	CASSLGHSNTEAFF	TRBV7-3	TRBJ1-1	-	-
TGTGCCACCAGCAGAGGGGGACAACCCCTGGGACCCCAGCATTTT	CATSRGGQPLGPQHF	TRBV15	TRBJ1-5	-	-
TGTGCCAGCAGTGCCCCGGGACAGGGTCACTCACCCCTCCACTTT	CASSAPGQGHSPLHF	TRBV6-2/TRBV6-3	TRBJ1-6	-	TRBD1
TGTGCCAGCAGCCAAGATCGGGTAGCGCGTGAGCAGTTCTTC	CASSQDRVAREQFF	TRBV3-1/TRBV3-2	TRBJ2-1	-	-
TGCGCCAGCAGCACGGGGAGGTCCAGAATGAACACTGAAGCTTTCTTT	CASSTGRSRMNTEAFF	TRBV5-1	TRBJ1-1	-	-
TGTGCCAGCTCACCAGGGCGGGCCTTCTACGAGCAGTACTTC	CASSPGRAFYEQYF	TRBV18	TRBJ2-7	-	-
TGTGCCACCAGCGATCGACAGGGGGGCAATCAGCCCCAGCATTTT	CATSDRQGGNQPQHF	TRBV24-1	TRBJ1-5	few	TRBD1
TGTGCCAGCAGCTTTCTTAGCAACGAGCAGTACTTC	CASSFLSNEQYF	TRBV7-9	TRBJ2-7	once	-
TGTGCCAGCAGTTTGGAGGGGCTCCACGAAGCTTTCTTT	CASSLEGLHEAFF	TRBV12-3/TRBV12-4	TRBJ1-1	few	-
TGTGCCAGCAGCCAAGGGAAAGCCCCACAGAACTATGGCTACACCTTC	CASSQGKAPQNYGYTF	TRBV14	TRBJ1-2	-	-
TGTGCTAGTGGTTTGGGTCAGGAAAACAATGAGCAGTTCTTC	CASGLGQENNEQFF	TRBV12-5	TRBJ2-1	-	-
TGTGCCAGCAGCTTATTAGGGGGAGACACTGAAGCTTTCTTT	CASSLLGGDTEAFF	TRBV7-3	TRBJ1-1	-	-
TGTGCCAGCAGCCGACTAGCGGGATTCGCCGGGGAGCTGTTTTTT	CASSRLAGFAGELFF	TRBV3-1/TRBV3-2	TRBJ2-2	few	TRBD2
TGCGCCAGCAGCGAGGCCAGGACTAGCGGAAACATTCAGTACTTC	CASSEARTSGNIQYF	TRBV4-1	TRBJ2-4	-	TRBD2
TGTGCCAGCAGCCACAGTATATCCACTGAAGCTTTCTTT	CASSHSISTEAFF	TRBV3-1/TRBV3-2	TRBJ1-1	-	-
TGCGCCAGCAGCCGGCTCGCGGGAGGGCCAGATACGCAGTATTTT	CASSRLAGGPDTQYF	TRBV4-1	TRBJ2-3	-	TRBD2
TGTGCCAGCAGCGCAGACCAACTAGCGGGAGATCAGGGTGAGCAGTTCTTC	CASSADQLAGDQGEQFF	TRBV9	TRBJ2-1	-	TRBD2
TGTGCCAGCAGATCTAGCACAGATACGCAGTATTTT	CASRSSTDTQYF	TRBV6-5	TRBJ2-3	once	-
TGCGCCAGCAGCCACCCGGGACAAAAAAATCAGCCCCAGCATTTT	CASSHPGQKNQPQHF	TRBV4-1	TRBJ1-5	-	-
TGTGCCAGCTCTGGGGCTGGGGTGCAGGGTTGGGCTTTCTTT	CASSGAGVQGWAFF	TRBV11-3	TRBJ1-1	-	-
TGTGCCAGCAGACAGGGTCCGGCCAACGTCCTGACTTTC	CASRQGPANVLTF	TRBV12-3/TRBV12-4	TRBJ2-6	-	-
TGTGCCAGTAGTAGACAGGGGGTGAACACTGAAGCTTTCTTT	CASSRQGVNTEAFF	TRBV19	TRBJ1-1	-	TRBD1
TGTGCCAGCAGCCCGCTGAGAATCACAGATACGCAGTATTTT	CASSPLRITDTQYF	TRBV3-1/TRBV3-2	TRBJ2-3	-	-
TGTGCCAGTTCGGACAGTTGGGGAAATCAGCCCCAGCATTTT	CASSDSWGNQPQHF	TRBV19	TRBJ1-5	-	-
TGTGCCAGTAGTATTGTCTCAGGGGGTTTTGGTCAGCCCCAGCATTTT	CASSIVSGGFGQPQHF	TRBV19	TRBJ1-5	-	TRBD1
TGTGCCAGCAGCATCCGAGACAGCTATGGCTACACCTTC	CASSIRDSYGYTF	TRBV6-5	TRBJ1-2	-	-